These 14 T cell receptor beta chains share one sample of origin, sequenced in a study of T cells in Graves' hyperthyroidism and ophthalmopathy. The investigators amplified TCR beta CDR3 regions from RNA transcripts. When the TCR CDR3 underwent first-round RT-PCR, the HTBI primer set was used. Using its own MiXCR run on the multiplex PCR reads, TCRdb lists one record per CDR3 protein. The table lists around 760,000 distinct CDR3 sequences, 35% of them singletons. Sequenced input: blood. All receptors derive from a woman in her 40s with Graves' hyperthyroidism.

This clonotype appeared many times. The CDR3 DNA reads as TGCAGCGCCAACAGTCCCGAAAACTATGGCTACACCTTC. Translation: CSANSPENYGYTF. This chain joins TRBV29-1 and TRBJ1-2; the D is unclear. The CDR3 totals 13 residues. V lost 7 bases and J lost 2, with 14 bases in between. Germline V lookup: CDR1 SQVTM, CDR2 ANQGSEA.

This clonotype was seen a few times. This chain joins TRBV5-1 and TRBJ1-4; TRBD1 might be the D (6 bases). V gave up 2 bases and J gave up 5 bases, with 10 bases separating them. The germline V gene encodes CDR1 SGHRS and CDR2 YFSETQ. The CDR3 has 14 amino acids. The CDR3 is CASSFAQGNEKLFF. CDR3 DNA: TGCGCCAGCAGCTTTGCACAGGGCAATGAAAAACTGTTTTTT.

The chain is built from TRBV7-2 and TRBJ1-6; D call uncertain. The CDR3 runs 14 residues. CDR1 SGHTA and CDR2 FQGNSA come from the germline V gene. DNA for the CDR3: TGTGCTAGAGCGAGGCGGACCAGTAATTCACCCCTCCACTTT. Amino acids: CARARRTSNSPLHF.

This clonotype was seen a few times. CDR3 loop: CSAREESVGEKLFF. The CDR3, as DNA: TGCAGTGCTAGAGAAGAGAGTGTTGGGGAAAAACTGTTTTTT. The rearrangement joins TRBV20-1 to TRBJ1-4; D gene ambiguous. Germline V gives CDR1 DFQATT, CDR2 SNEGSKA (reference sequence). The CDR3 has 14 amino acids. V lost 0 bases, J lost 8 bases, and 13 bases lay in between.

This clonotype was seen only a few times. The chain couples TRBV7-2 to TRBJ2-2; no firm D call. The CDR3 spans 13 residues. In germline, CDR1 is SGHTA, CDR2 FQGNSA. The germline V and J ends were trimmed by 4 bases and 4 bases, with 7 bases remaining between them. CDR3 in amino acids: CASSSQVTGELFF. The CDR3 coding sequence is TGTGCCAGCAGCTCCCAGGTCACCGGGGAGCTGTTTTTT.

The sample holds many counts of this clonotype. This chain links TRBV9 with TRBJ1-3; D is unresolved. The V gene lost 2 bases and the J gene lost 0 bases, with 6 bases spanning the gap. Germline V lookup: CDR1 SGDLS, CDR2 YYNGEE. The CDR3 is 14 residues long. The CDR3 DNA sequence: TGTGCCAGCAGCGTTAAGGGCTCTGGAAACACCATATATTTT. This translates into CASSVKGSGNTIYF. Using reference TRBV9 and TRBJ1-3 for the parts outside the CDR3, the full variable domain is DSGVTQTPKHLITATGQRVTLRCSPRSGDLSVYWYQQSLDQGLQFLIQYYNGEERAKGNILERFSAQQFPDLHSELNLSSLELGDSALYFCASSVKGSGNTIYFGEGSWLTVV.

The V and J genes are TRBV19 and TRBJ2-6; D is possibly TRBD2 (5 bases). Trimming removed 7 bases from V and 0 bases from J, with 31 bases in between. The germline V gene encodes CDR1 LNHDA and CDR2 SQIVND (reference sequence). The CDR3 is made up of 22 amino acids. The CDR3 DNA follows: TGTGCCAGTATCGATAACGGGGAGCTGTTTTTTAAGGCCCCCTCTGGGGCCAACGTCCTGACTTTC. Its translation: CASIDNGELFFKAPSGANVLTF.

Concerning this clonotype: A single base separates this from a much larger clone, so it may be a read error. The V gene is TRBV10-3, the J gene TRBJ2-7; D perhaps matches TRBD1 (7 bases). Between the trimmed V and J ends, which lost 11 bases and 3 bases, there was a span of 26 bases. The length of the CDR3 is 16 residues. Germline assignment: CDR1 ENHRY and CDR2 SYGVKD. CDR3 region: CAGSSLRQGLGYEQYF. Here the CDR3 DNA reads TGTGCCGGCAGTTCCCTTCGACAGGGACTTGGCTACGAGCAGTACTTC.

V is TRBV19 and J is TRBJ1-5, with D possibly matching TRBD1 (6 bases). This CDR3 spans 18 amino acids. CDR1 is LNHDA and CDR2 is SQIVND in the germline V gene (reference sequence). Deletions cut 2 bases from V and 7 bases from J, with 24 bases between. CDR3 coding DNA: TGTGCCAGTAGTATATTCCGCGTTCGGTCAGGGGAACAACAGCCCCAGCATTTT. It encodes CASSIFRVRSGEQQPQHF.

This clonotype was seen more than once but under ten times. The chain combines TRBV12-3 or TRBV12-4 with TRBJ1-4; D may be TRBD1 (5 bases). The CDR3 length is 15 residues. V shed 5 bases and J shed 7 bases, with 17 bases lying between them. In DNA, the CDR3 is TGTGCCAGCAGTCCCAAGAGGCCAGGGCGTGAAAAACTGTTTTTT. This sequence encodes CASSPKRPGREKLFF.

For this clonotype: The germline gene is not matched at one end of the junction; a read error may be the cause. V is TRBV29-1 and J is TRBJ1-1, with 7 bases identical to TRBD1. In germline, CDR1 is SQVTM, CDR2 ANQGSEA. CDR3 size: 13 residues. In DNA, the CDR3 is TGTGCCTGGCGAGGGGGCGAGAACACTGAAGCTTTCTTT. It translates to CAWRGGENTEAFF.

In this sample, this clonotype turned up a few times. V is TRBV6-5 and J is TRBJ1-1; possible D gene TRBD1, 5 bases. CDR1 MNHEY and CDR2 SVGAGI come from the germline V gene. V dropped 1 base and J dropped 0 bases, with 12 bases sitting between them. The CDR3 runs to 16 residues. The CDR3 bases are TGTGCCAGCAGTTACTTGGATGGGGCCGTGAACACTGAAGCTTTCTTT. Translation: CASSYLDGAVNTEAFF.

This clonotype showed up many times. The J gene is TRBJ1-5, the V gene TRBV7-8; 9 nucleotides line up with TRBD1. V dropped 6 bases and J dropped 7; count of bases not matched to a gene: 7. This CDR3 spans 14 amino acids. CDR1 and CDR2 from the germline V gene are SGHVS and FQNEAQ. Here the CDR3 reads CASRSGTGQQPQHF. The CDR3 DNA reads TGTGCCAGCAGGTCCGGGACAGGGCAACAGCCCCAGCATTTT.

This clonotype was seen ten or more times. J is TRBJ2-2 and V is TRBV12-3 or TRBV12-4; no definite D call. The CDR3 has 11 residues. V was clipped by 3 bases and J by 7 bases, with 3 bases between them. The CDR3 loop reads CASSFVGELFF. The CDR3 region has the DNA TGTGCCAGCAGTTTCGTCGGGGAGCTGTTTTTT.